The text below deals with one T cell receptor beta chain. Source study methods: For nucleated cells, counts were estimated from reference gene primer amplification. Sequencing used immunoSEQ multiplex PCR; TCRdb keeps in-frame clones, though not all of them. The D gene and trimming were derived from the DNA, and the V and J assignments and clone size from that table. This table has about 30,000 clones, approximately 86% appearing once. The source of the sample is a study of blood T cell repertoires in COVID-19. Looking at the study overall: Both acute and convalescent COVID-19 samples were obtained from the United States, Italy and Spain. T cells, B-cell-depleted T cells, or PBMCs supplied cDNA or gDNA.

CDR1 SGHNT and CDR2 YYREEE come from the germline V gene (reference sequence). The CDR3 runs to 15 residues. The V and J ends lost 4 bases and 3 bases, in that order; junction bases with no gene match: 9. The sample taken for sequencing was peripheral blood. The chain links TRBV5-4 to TRBJ2-7, with 8 bases lining up with TRBD2. The TCR originated in a human donor in a cohort sampled during active COVID-19. The CDR3 loop reads CASSRVGGGNYEQYF. CDR3 nucleotide sequence: TGTGCCAGCAGCCGCGTGGGCGGGGGGAACTACGAGCAGTACTTC.